This T cell receptor beta chain was documented in a study of T cell repertoires in cytomegalovirus infection. Study background: Matching HLA type and CMV infection were both indicated by public TCR beta signatures.

This clonotype was recorded many times. The antigen remains undetermined. Using its own MiXCR run on the reads, TCRdb lists one record per CDR3 protein. The repertoire holds under 150,000 distinct CDR3 sequences, with 7% to 9.5% as singletons. Study findings and constraints: The cumulative frequency of public TCR beta families distinguished individuals who carried CMV together with the relevant HLA. Within the response measured ex vivo, HLA-C-restricted CMV-specific TCR beta clonotypes were dominant.

The origin of this receptor is a human donor in good health (CMV status not recorded). Some clones in this sample may be carry-over from other donors' samples. The sequencing sample was made of PBMCs.

The CDR3 DNA is TGTGCCAGCAGCCCCCCTCGATGGGCCATTAATGAAAAACTGTTTTTT. Protein product: CASSPPRWAINEKLFF. The chain joins TRBV7-9 to TRBJ1-4; D gene unclear. V was pared by 5 bases and J by 4 bases, with 17 bases between. Germline V gene data show CDR1 as SEHNR and CDR2 as FQNEAQ (reference sequence). CDR3 length equals 16 residues.